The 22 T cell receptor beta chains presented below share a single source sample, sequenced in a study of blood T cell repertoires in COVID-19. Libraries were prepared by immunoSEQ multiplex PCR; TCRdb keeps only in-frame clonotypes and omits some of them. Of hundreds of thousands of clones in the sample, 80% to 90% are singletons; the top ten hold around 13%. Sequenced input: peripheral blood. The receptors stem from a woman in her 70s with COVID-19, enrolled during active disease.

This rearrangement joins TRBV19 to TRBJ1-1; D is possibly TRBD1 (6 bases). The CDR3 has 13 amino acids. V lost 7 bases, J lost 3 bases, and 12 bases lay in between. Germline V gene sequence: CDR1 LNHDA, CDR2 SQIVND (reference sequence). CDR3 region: CASKTGVDTEAFF. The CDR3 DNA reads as TGTGCCAGTAAGACAGGAGTGGACACTGAAGCTTTCTTT.

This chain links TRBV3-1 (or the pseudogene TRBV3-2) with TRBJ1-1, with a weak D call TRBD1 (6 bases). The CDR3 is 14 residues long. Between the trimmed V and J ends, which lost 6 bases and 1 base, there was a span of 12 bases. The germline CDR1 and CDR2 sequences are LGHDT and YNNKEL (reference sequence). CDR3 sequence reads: CASSFYRENTEAFF. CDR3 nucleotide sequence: TGTGCCAGCAGTTTCTACAGGGAGAACACTGAAGCTTTCTTT.

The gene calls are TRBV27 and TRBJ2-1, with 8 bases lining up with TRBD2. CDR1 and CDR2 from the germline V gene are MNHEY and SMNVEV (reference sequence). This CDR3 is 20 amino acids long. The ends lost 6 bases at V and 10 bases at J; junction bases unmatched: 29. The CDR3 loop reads CASSPGDHRELAALGYEQFF. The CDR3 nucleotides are TGTGCCAGCAGCCCTGGCGACCACAGGGAACTAGCGGCCCTAGGGTACGAGCAGTTCTTC.

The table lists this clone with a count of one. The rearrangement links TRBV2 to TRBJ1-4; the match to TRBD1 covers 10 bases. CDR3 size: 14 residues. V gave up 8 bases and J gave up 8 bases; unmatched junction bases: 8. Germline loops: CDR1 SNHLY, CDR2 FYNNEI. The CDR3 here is CASGRQGAREKLFF. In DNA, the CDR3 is TGTGCCAGCGGCCGACAGGGGGCGCGGGAAAAACTGTTTTTT.

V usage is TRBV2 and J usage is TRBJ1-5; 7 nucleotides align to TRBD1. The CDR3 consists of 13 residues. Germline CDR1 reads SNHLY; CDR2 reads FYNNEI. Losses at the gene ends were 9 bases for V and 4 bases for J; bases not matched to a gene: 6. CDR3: CASSGQPNQPQHF. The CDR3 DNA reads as TGTGCCAGTTCGGGACAGCCTAATCAGCCCCAGCATTTT.

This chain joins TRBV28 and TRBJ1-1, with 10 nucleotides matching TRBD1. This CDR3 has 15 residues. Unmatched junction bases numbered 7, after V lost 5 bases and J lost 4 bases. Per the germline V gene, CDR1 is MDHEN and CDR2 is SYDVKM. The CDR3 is CASSPPGQGRTEAFF. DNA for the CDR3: TGTGCCAGCAGTCCCCCGGGACAGGGGCGCACTGAAGCTTTCTTT.

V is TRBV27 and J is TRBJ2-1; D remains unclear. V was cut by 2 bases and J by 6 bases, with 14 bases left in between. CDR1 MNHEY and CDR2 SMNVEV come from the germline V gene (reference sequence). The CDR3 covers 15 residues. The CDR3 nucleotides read TGTGCCAGCAGTTTAGGTCTGGCCCCCCCCAATGAGCAGTTCTTC. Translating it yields CASSLGLAPPNEQFF.

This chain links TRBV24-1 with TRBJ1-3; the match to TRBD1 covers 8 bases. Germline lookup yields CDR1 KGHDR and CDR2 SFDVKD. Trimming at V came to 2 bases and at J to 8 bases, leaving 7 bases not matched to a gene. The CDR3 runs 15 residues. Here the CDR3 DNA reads TGTGCCACCAGTGATTCGTCGACAGGGGAGGACACCATATATTTT. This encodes CATSDSSTGEDTIYF.

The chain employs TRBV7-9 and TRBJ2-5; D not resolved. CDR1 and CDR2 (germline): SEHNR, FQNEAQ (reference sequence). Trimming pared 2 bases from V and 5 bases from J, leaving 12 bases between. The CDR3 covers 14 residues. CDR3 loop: CASSLPTLAETQYF. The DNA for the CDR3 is TGTGCCAGCAGCTTACCGACACTGGCGGAGACCCAGTACTTC.

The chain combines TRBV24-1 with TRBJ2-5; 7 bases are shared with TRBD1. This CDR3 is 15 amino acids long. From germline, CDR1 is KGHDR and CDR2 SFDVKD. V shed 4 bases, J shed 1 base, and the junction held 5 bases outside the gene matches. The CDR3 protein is CATSDPGQTQETQYF. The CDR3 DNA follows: TGTGCCACCAGTGACCCGGGACAGACCCAAGAGACCCAGTACTTC.

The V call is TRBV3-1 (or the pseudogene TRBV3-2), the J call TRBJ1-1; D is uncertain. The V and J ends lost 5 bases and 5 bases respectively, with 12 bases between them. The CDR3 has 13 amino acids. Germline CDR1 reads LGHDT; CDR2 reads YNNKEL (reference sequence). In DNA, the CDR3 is TGTGCCAGCAGCTTCCGCCTGCAGACTGAAGCTTTCTTT. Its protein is CASSFRLQTEAFF.

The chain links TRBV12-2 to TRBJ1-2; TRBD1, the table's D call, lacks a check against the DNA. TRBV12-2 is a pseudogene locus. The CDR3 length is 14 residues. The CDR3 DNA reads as TGTGCAAGTCGCTTAGCCGCAGGAAACTATGGCTACACCTTC. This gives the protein CASRLAAGNYGYTF.

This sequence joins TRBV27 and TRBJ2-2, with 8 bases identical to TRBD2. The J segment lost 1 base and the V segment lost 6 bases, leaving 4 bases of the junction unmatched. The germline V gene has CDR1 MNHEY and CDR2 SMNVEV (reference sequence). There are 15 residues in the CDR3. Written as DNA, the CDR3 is TGTGCCAGCAGCCAGAGCGGGGGGAACACCGGGGAGCTGTTTTTT. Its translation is CASSQSGGNTGELFF.

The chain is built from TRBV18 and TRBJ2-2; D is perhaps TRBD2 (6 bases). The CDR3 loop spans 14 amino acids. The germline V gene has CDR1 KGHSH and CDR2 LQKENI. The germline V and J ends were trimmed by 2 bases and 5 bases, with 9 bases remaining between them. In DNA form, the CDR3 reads TGTGCCAGCTCACCAACGGGGGAGACCGGGGAGCTGTTTTTT. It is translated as CASSPTGETGELFF.

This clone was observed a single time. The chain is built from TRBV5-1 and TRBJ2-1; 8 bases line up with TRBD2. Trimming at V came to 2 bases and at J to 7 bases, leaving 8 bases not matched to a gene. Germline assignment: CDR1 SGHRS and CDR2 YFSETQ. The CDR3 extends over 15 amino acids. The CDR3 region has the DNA TGCGCCAGCAGCTTAGATAGCGGGGTTGCGAATGAGCAGTTCTTC. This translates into CASSLDSGVANEQFF. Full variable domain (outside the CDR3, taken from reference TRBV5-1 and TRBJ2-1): KAGVTQTPRYLIKTRGQQVTLSCSPISGHRSVSWYQQTPGQGLQFLFEYFSETQRNKGNFPGRFSGRQFSNSRSEMNVSTLELGDSALYLCASSLDSGVANEQFFGPGTRLTVL.

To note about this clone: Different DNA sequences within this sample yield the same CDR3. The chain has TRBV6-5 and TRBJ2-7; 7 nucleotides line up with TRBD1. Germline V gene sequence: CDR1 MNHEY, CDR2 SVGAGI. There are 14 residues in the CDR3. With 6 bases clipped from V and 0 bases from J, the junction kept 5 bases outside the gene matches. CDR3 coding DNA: TGTGCCAGCAGCCCGGACAGGAGCTCCTACGAGCAGTACTTC. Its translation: CASSPDRSSYEQYF.

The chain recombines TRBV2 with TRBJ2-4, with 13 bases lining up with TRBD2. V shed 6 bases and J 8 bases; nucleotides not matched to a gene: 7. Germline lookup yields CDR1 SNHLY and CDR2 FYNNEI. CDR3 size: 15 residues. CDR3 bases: TGTGCCAGCAGCGCCGGGACTAGCGGGGAGGACATTCAGTACTTC. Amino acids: CASSAGTSGEDIQYF.

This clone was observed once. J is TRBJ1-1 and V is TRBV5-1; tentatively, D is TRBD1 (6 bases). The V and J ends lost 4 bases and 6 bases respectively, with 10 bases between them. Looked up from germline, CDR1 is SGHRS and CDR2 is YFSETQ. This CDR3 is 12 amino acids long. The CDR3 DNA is TGCGCCAGCAGCGTACAGGGATCTGAAGCTTTCTTT. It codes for CASSVQGSEAFF.

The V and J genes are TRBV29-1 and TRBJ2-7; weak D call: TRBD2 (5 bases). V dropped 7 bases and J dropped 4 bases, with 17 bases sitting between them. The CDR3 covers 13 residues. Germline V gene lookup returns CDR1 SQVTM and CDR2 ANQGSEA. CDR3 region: CSATSLRDYEQYF. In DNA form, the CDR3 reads TGCAGCGCCACCTCCCTTCGGGATTACGAGCAGTACTTC.

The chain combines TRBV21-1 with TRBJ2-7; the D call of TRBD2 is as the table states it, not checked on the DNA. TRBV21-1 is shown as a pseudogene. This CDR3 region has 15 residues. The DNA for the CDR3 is TGTGCCAGCAGCAAAGCGCTAGCGGGGGACTACGAGCAGTACTTC. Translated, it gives CASSKALAGDYEQYF.

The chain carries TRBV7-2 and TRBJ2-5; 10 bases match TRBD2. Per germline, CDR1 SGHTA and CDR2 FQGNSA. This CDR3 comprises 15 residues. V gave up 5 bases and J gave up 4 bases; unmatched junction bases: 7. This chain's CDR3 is CASSITSGDGETQYF. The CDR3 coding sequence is TGTGCCAGCAGCATCACTAGCGGGGATGGAGAGACCCAGTACTTC.

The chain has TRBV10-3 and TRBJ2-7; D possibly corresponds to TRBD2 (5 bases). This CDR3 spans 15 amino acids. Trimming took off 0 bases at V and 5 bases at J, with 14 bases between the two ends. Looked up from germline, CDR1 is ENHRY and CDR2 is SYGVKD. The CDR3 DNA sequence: TGTGCCATCAGTGAGTCGGTAGCGTCCGGGAACGAGCAGTACTTC. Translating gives CAISESVASGNEQYF.